This T cell receptor (beta chain) comes out of a study of preoperative IRX-2 immunotherapy in early breast cancer. Details on this clone: At one of its ends the junction is not consistent with the germline gene, which may arise from a read error.

Repertoires were generated with immunoSEQ multiplex PCR, while TCRdb's copy carries only in-frame clones and drops some. The sample carries 40,000 to 50,000 clones, approximately 80% recorded once. The CDR3 length is 16 residues. The germline V gene has CDR1 MNHGY and CDR2 SAAAGT. Treatment indicated: preoperative locoregional IRX-2 cytokine immunotherapy. Patients received preoperative, locoregional IRX-2 cytokine immunotherapy in a phase Ib study. The chain links TRBV6-8 to TRBJ2-7, with 13 positions matching TRBD2. The sample here was tumor tissue, taken after IRX-2 immunotherapy. The sequence was collected from a human donor with breast cancer. CDR3 residues: CAISGGLAGTYYEQYF. The CDR3 DNA sequence: TGTGCCATCAGTGGGGGACTAGCGGGAACGTACTACGAGCAGTACTTC.